The rows below give T cell receptor beta chains drawn from one sample of a study of shared clonotypes between healthy human individuals. Sequencing used immunoSEQ multiplex PCR; TCRdb keeps in-frame clones, though not all of them. The sample consists of some 2,000,000 clones, approximately 94% of them appearing once. Sequencing was carried out using naive CD4+ T cells sorted from blood. Receptors were obtained from a man aged 18 to 29 in good health. The CDR3 runs from the conserved cysteine through the conserved F or W. The order of the fields is clone size, V gene, D gene, J gene, CDR3 DNA, CDR3 protein. The D gene is left open where the match is weak. Some rows mark clone size as missing; the rest say once, few, many or name a class of expanded clone.

clone_size: NA; v_call: TRBV7-9; d_call: TRBD2; j_call: TRBJ2-7; cdr3_nt: TGTGCCAGCAGCCCCACCCAGGAGCGGGAGGGCCACGAGCAGTACTTC; cdr3_aa: CASSPTQEREGHEQYF
clone_size: few; v_call: TRBV2; d_call: NA; j_call: TRBJ1-1; cdr3_nt: TGTGCCAGCAGTGGGTCACAGATTGAAGCTTTCTTT; cdr3_aa: CASSGSQIEAFF
clone_size: NA; v_call: TRBV5-1; d_call: NA; j_call: TRBJ2-7; cdr3_nt: TGCGCCAGCAGGTTCTTATCCGGGACGGCGACCTACGAGCAGTACTTC; cdr3_aa: CASRFLSGTATYEQYF
clone_size: NA; v_call: TRBV5-1; d_call: NA; j_call: TRBJ2-3; cdr3_nt: TGCGCCAGCAGCACGACTTTCACAGATACGCAGTATTTT; cdr3_aa: CASSTTFTDTQYF
clone_size: NA; v_call: TRBV7-2; d_call: TRBD1; j_call: TRBJ1-4; cdr3_nt: TGTGCCAGCAGCTTAGCGAGGACAGGGTTCCGTGAAAAACTGTTTTTT; cdr3_aa: CASSLARTGFREKLFF
clone_size: NA; v_call: TRBV30; d_call: NA; j_call: TRBJ2-7; cdr3_nt: TGTGCCTGGAGTGTTCTAGGCGAGCAGTACTTC; cdr3_aa: CAWSVLGEQYF
clone_size: few; v_call: TRBV28; d_call: TRBD1; j_call: TRBJ2-7; cdr3_nt: TGTGCCAGCACATCCTCGGGGACAGGGGCCTACGAGCAGTACTTC; cdr3_aa: CASTSSGTGAYEQYF
clone_size: NA; v_call: TRBV6-1; d_call: NA; j_call: TRBJ1-6; cdr3_nt: TGTGCCAGCAACGAGGGGGGCAGGGGCAATTCACCCCTCCACTTT; cdr3_aa: CASNEGGRGNSPLHF
clone_size: once; v_call: TRBV29-1; d_call: TRBD1; j_call: TRBJ1-5; cdr3_nt: TGCAGCGCCGGACAGGGGCAGCAGCCCCAGCATTTT; cdr3_aa: CSAGQGQQPQHF
clone_size: NA; v_call: TRBV5-4; d_call: NA; j_call: TRBJ1-2; cdr3_nt: TGTGCCAGCAGCCCCCTGGAGAGGGGAGATGGCTACACCTTC; cdr3_aa: CASSPLERGDGYTF